What follows are 13 T cell receptor beta chains derived from one specimen sequenced in a study of control samples from healthy donors and cancer patients. TCRdb keeps only in-frame clones here, not all; method: immunoSEQ multiplex PCR. The sample records about 140,000 clones, 90% to 95% being singletons. Sequenced: blood. The receptors here all came from a man aged 35-49 years in good health.

In its sample, this clone was seen once. The J gene is TRBJ2-1, the V gene TRBV7-9; possibly TRBD1 for D (6 bases). The CDR3 runs 15 residues. Germline values: CDR1 SEHNR, CDR2 FQNEAQ (reference sequence). V lost 3 bases to trimming and J lost 3 bases, with 12 bases between them. In DNA, the CDR3 is TGTGCCAGCAGCTTCAATGGGGGCGTCTACAATGAGCAGTTCTTC. Translation: CASSFNGGVYNEQFF.

V usage is TRBV7-8 and J usage is TRBJ1-3; D is unresolved. This CDR3 comprises 15 residues. The germline V gene has CDR1 SGHVS and CDR2 FQNEAQ. The germline V and J ends were trimmed by 4 bases and 0 bases, with 10 bases remaining between them. The CDR3 sequence is CASSSPSVSGNTIYF. The CDR3 DNA is TGTGCCAGCAGCTCGCCTTCAGTCTCTGGAAACACCATATATTTT.

As DNA, the CDR3 is TGTGCCAGTATTACTCTCGGGGGCCGGACTGAAGCTTTCTTT. Residues: CASITLGGRTEAFF. This sequence joins TRBV19 and TRBJ1-1; D perhaps matches TRBD1 (6 bases). V lost 7 bases to trimming and J lost 5 bases, with 17 bases between them. Germline loops: CDR1 LNHDA, CDR2 SQIVND (reference sequence). The CDR3 spans 14 residues.

The V gene is TRBV6-5, the J gene TRBJ1-1; no reliable D call. The V and J ends lost 7 bases and 11 bases respectively, with 17 bases between them. This CDR3 has 12 amino acids. CDR1 is MNHEY, CDR2 SVGAGI, per germline. The CDR3 coding sequence is TGTGCCAGCATGACGCTTACCTCTGGGGCTTTCTTT. It encodes CASMTLTSGAFF.

This chain joins TRBV7-3 and TRBJ2-1; 7 bases line up with TRBD2. Germline trimming cut 5 bases from V and 4 bases from J; bases unmatched to any gene: 11. Germline CDR1 is SGHTA and CDR2 is FQGTGA. The CDR3 sequence is 16 residues long. CDR3 bases: TGTGCCAGCAGCGTAGAGCGGGGATTAAAATACAATGAGCAGTTCTTC. Translated, it gives CASSVERGLKYNEQFF.

The chain links TRBV21-1 to TRBJ2-7; TRBD2, as called in the table, went unchecked against the DNA. TRBV21-1 is an annotated pseudogene. This CDR3 region has 14 residues. The CDR3 region has the DNA TGTGCCAGCAGCAAGACTAGCGGGAGTTACGAGCAGTACTTC. Translating gives CASSKTSGSYEQYF.

This chain links TRBV19 with TRBJ2-3, with TRBD2 matching 10 bases. V shed 8 bases, J shed 4 bases, and the junction held 3 bases outside the gene matches. This CDR3 comprises 13 residues. CDR1 and CDR2 (germline): LNHDA, SQIVND (reference sequence). In DNA, the CDR3 is TGTGCCAGTCAGCGGGAGGGCCCAGATACGCAGTATTTT. Protein product: CASQREGPDTQYF.

The chain employs TRBV5-6 and TRBJ1-1; no clear D gene. CDR1 and CDR2 from the germline V gene are SGHDT and YYEEEE. The CDR3 runs 14 residues. Trimming removed 4 bases at V and 5 bases at J, with 15 bases between. The CDR3 DNA reads as TGTGCCAGCAGCCCACTAATTATGGGGACTGAAGCTTTCTTT. It encodes CASSPLIMGTEAFF. The full variable domain, completed using reference TRBV5-6 and TRBJ1-1, is DAGVTQSPTHLIKTRGQQVTLRCSPKSGHDTVSWYQQALGQGPQFIFQYYEEEERQRGNFPDRFSGHQFPNYSSELNVNALLLGDSALYLCASSPLIMGTEAFFGQGTRLTVV.

The CDR3 sequence: CAWSVSGRSNQPQHF. The CDR3 DNA is TGTGCCTGGAGTGTTTCAGGGCGCAGCAATCAGCCCCAGCATTTT. The chain combines TRBV30 with TRBJ1-5, with D maybe TRBD1 (5 bases). Germline V gene sequence: CDR1 GTSNPN, CDR2 SVGIG (reference sequence). The V end lost 0 bases, the J end lost 1 base, and 10 bases lay between the germline ends. This CDR3 comprises 15 residues.

The chain recombines TRBV19 with TRBJ1-2; D remains ambiguous. This CDR3 region has 13 residues. Trimming cost V 3 bases and J 4 bases, with 9 bases left between them. Germline V gives CDR1 LNHDA, CDR2 SQIVND (reference sequence). The CDR3: CASSIFYGYGYTF. The CDR3 DNA is TGTGCCAGTAGTATTTTTTACGGCTATGGCTACACCTTC.

This clone has more than one count but fewer than ten. This rearrangement joins TRBV6-6 to TRBJ2-5; 15 bases align to TRBD2. Looked up from germline, CDR1 is MNHNY and CDR2 is SVGAGI (reference sequence). J lost 4 bases, V lost 5 bases, and 14 bases had no gene match. The CDR3 consists of 19 residues. The CDR3 reads CASSPRTSGRAGVGETQYF. The CDR3 DNA follows: TGTGCCAGCAGTCCCCGGACTAGCGGGAGGGCTGGGGTAGGAGAGACCCAGTACTTC.

The chain couples TRBV6-5 to TRBJ2-5; D perhaps matches TRBD2 (6 bases). The CDR3 is made up of 15 amino acids. Germline V gene lookup returns CDR1 MNHEY and CDR2 SVGAGI. The V and J ends lost 7 bases and 0 bases respectively, with 15 bases between them. The chain's CDR3 is CASTASWGDQETQYF. CDR3 bases: TGTGCCAGCACCGCAAGCTGGGGGGACCAAGAGACCCAGTACTTC.

This clone came up once. The chain employs TRBV3-1 (or the pseudogene TRBV3-2) and TRBJ2-2; D unclear. V gave up 1 base and J gave up 7 bases, with 22 bases separating them. Looked up from germline, CDR1 is LGHDT and CDR2 is YNNKEL (reference sequence). The CDR3 has 18 amino acids. CDR3 nucleotides: TGTGCCAGCAGCCAAGCAACGATAGCCCGCACGTCGGGCGGGGAGCTGTTTTTT. As protein: CASSQATIARTSGGELFF.